These 3 T cell receptor beta chains were all obtained from the same sample, sequenced in a study of blood T cell repertoires in COVID-19. The table came from immunoSEQ multiplex PCR; TCRdb's copy has only in-frame clones and leaves some out. The table records around 340,000 clones, approximately 89% of them present only once. The sample comprised peripheral blood. These receptor sequences come from a woman in her sixties with COVID-19, enrolled during active disease.

The rearrangement joins TRBV19 to TRBJ1-6; TRBD1 matches 8 bases. The germline gives CDR1 LNHDA, CDR2 SQIVND (reference sequence). This CDR3 contains 14 residues. V trimming: 9 bases; J trimming: 7 bases; junction bases outside the gene matches: 8. The CDR3 is CASMDRAQNSPLHF. The CDR3 DNA reads TGTGCCAGCATGGACAGGGCCCAAAATTCACCCCTCCACTTT.

As regards this clone: The sample has other DNA sequences that encode this CDR3 too. The chain employs TRBV5-1 and TRBJ1-1; 9 bases align to TRBD1. The CDR3 runs to 14 residues. Germline CDR1 is SGHRS and CDR2 is YFSETQ. J gave up 4 bases and V 3 bases, and 4 bases lay outside the gene matches. CDR3 in amino acids: CASSSGQGGTEAFF. Here the CDR3 DNA reads TGCGCCAGCAGCTCGGGACAGGGAGGCACTGAAGCTTTCTTT. Variable domain in full (rest from reference TRBV5-1 and TRBJ1-1): KAGVTQTPRYLIKTRGQQVTLSCSPISGHRSVSWYQQTPGQGLQFLFEYFSETQRNKGNFPGRFSGRQFSNSRSEMNVSTLELGDSALYLCASSSGQGGTEAFFGQGTRLTVV.

The chain combines TRBV5-1 with TRBJ2-3, with D tentatively TRBD1 (5 bases). The V and J ends lost 5 bases and 2 bases respectively, with 12 bases between them. The CDR3 extends over 14 amino acids. Germline V gives CDR1 SGHRS, CDR2 YFSETQ. CDR3 DNA: TGCGCCAGCAGTAGGTCGACAGACACAGATACGCAGTATTTT. Translated, it gives CASSRSTDTDTQYF.